A single TCR beta chain is shown here with its context. This CDR3 is built from 15 residues. The germline V gene has CDR1 SEHNR and CDR2 FQNEAQ (reference sequence). V was pared by 1 base and J by 4 bases, with 12 bases between. Random hexamers primed reverse transcription of about 0.45 to 1 ug RNA. TCRdb ran MiXCR on the immunoSEQ multiplex PCR reads and lists one entry per CDR3 protein. The sample gives a few hundred thousand distinct CDR3 sequences, nearly 97% of which show up once; roughly 0.09% is in the top ten. This specimen belongs to a study of CD8 T cells in Susac syndrome. Negative isolation yielded CD8+ and CD4+ T cells; FACS enriched TEMRA cells.

The V call is TRBV7-9, the J call TRBJ2-3; D gene unclear. Specimen: CD4+ T cells from PBMCs. The receptor comes from a human donor with multiple sclerosis. CDR3 DNA sequence: TGTGCCAGCAGCTTAGTTCCCGCCAAGTCAGATACGCAGTATTTT. Translated, it gives CASSLVPAKSDTQYF.